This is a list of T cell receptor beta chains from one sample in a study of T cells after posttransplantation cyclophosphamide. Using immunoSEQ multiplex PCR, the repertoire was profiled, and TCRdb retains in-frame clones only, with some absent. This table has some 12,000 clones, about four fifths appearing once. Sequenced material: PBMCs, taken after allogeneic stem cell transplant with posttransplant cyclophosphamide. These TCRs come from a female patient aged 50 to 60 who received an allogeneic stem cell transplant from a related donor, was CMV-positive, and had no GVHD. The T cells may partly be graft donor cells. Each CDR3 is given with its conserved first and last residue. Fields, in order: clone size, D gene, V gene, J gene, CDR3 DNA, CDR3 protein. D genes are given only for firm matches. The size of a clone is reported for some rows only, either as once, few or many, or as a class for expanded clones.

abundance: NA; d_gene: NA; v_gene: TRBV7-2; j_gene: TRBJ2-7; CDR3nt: TGTGCCAGCAGCTTAAATAGTCCCCCCTACGAGCAGTACTTC; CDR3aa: CASSLNSPPYEQYF
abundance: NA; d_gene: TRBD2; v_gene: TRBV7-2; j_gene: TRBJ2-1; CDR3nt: TGTGCCAGCAGCCCCGGACTAGCGGGGGGGCTGAATGAGCAGTTCTTC; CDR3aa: CASSPGLAGGLNEQFF
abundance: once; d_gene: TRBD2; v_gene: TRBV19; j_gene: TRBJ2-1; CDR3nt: TGTGCCAGTAGGGGACTAGCGGGGGGTTACAATGAGCAGTTCTTC; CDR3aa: CASRGLAGGYNEQFF
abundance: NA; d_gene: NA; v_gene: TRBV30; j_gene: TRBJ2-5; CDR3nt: TGTGCCTGGAGTTTTCGGGGTAGTGAGACCCAGTACTTC; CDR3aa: CAWSFRGSETQYF
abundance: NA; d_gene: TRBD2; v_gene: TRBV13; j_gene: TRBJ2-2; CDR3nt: TGTGCCAGCAGCTTAGGACTAGCGGGGGCCAAGGCCGGGGAGCTGTTTTTT; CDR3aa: CASSLGLAGAKAGELFF
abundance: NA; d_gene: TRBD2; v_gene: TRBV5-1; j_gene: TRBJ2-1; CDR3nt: TGCGCCAGCGCAAGCATAGCGGGGGGGCCGTTTGAGCAGTTCTTC; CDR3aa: CASASIAGGPFEQFF
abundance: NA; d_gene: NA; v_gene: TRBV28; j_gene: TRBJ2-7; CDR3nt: TGTGCCAGCAGTTTAGGGGGCGCAGAATTTCTTGCCTACGAGCAGTACTTC; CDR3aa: CASSLGGAEFLAYEQYF
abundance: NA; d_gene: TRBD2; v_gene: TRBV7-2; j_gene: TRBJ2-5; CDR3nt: TGTGCCAGCGGCAGGCGGGGGGGCGAAGAGACCCAGTACTTC; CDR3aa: CASGRRGGEETQYF
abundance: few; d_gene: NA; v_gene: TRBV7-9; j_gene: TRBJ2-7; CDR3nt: TGTGCCAGCAGCGTCCCCGAGCCTCCCTACGAGCAGTACTTC; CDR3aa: CASSVPEPPYEQYF
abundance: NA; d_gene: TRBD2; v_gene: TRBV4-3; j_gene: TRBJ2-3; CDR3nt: TGCGCCAGCAGCCAGACTAGCGGGGCTCTAGATACGCAGTATTTT; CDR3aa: CASSQTSGALDTQYF
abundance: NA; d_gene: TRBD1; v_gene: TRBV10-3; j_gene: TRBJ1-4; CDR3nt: TGTGCCATCAGTGAGGACAGGGGGCTTGAAAAACTGTTTTTT; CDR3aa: CAISEDRGLEKLFF
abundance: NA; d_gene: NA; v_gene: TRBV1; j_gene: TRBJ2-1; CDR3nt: TGCACCAGCGACGATTCACTAGGTAACTGCTACAATGAGCAGTTCTTC; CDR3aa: CTSDDSLGNCYNEQFF
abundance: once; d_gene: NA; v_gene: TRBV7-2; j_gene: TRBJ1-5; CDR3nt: TGTGCCAGCAGCCCCGGGGGGGGAGGGAGTAGCAATCAGCCCCAGCATTTT; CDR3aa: CASSPGGGGSSNQPQHF
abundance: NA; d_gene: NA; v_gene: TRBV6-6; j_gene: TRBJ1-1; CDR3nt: TGTGCCAGCAGAACCTGGGGGGGCGGAAACACTGAAGCTTTCTTT; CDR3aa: CASRTWGGGNTEAFF
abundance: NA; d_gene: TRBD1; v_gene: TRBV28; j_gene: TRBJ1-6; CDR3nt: TGTGCCAGCACCCGAGGGGACAGGTATAATTCACCCCTCCACTTT; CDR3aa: CASTRGDRYNSPLHF
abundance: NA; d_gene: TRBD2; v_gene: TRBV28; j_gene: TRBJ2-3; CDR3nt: TGTGCCAGCAGTTTGCCTAGCGGGGGGAGCACAGATACGCAGTATTTT; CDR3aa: CASSLPSGGSTDTQYF
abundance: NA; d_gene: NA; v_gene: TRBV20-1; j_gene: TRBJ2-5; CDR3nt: TGCAGTGCTAGATTATTTGAGACCCAGTACTTC; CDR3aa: CSARLFETQYF
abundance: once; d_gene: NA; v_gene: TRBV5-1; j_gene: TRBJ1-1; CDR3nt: TGCGCCAGCTATGAGATGGGGCGGAATGAAGCTTTCTTT; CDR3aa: CASYEMGRNEAFF
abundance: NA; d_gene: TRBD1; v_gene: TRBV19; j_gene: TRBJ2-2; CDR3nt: TGTGCCAGTAGTAGGACAGGGGTCGACACCGGGGAGCTGTTTTTT; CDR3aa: CASSRTGVDTGELFF
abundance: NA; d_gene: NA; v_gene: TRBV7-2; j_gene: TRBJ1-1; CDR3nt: TGTGCCAGCAGCTTAGAGGGAGGACAGAACACTGAAGCTTTCTTT; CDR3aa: CASSLEGGQNTEAFF
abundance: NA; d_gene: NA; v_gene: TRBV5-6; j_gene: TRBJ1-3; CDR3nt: TGTGCCAGCAGCTTGGTCACAGACTCTGGAAACACCATATATTTT; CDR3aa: CASSLVTDSGNTIYF
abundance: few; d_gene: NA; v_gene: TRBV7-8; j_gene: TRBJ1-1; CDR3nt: TGTGCCAGCAGCTTAGGGACCCGGGAGGCCGGTTTCTTT; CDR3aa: CASSLGTREAGFF
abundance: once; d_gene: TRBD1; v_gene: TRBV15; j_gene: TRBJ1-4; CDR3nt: TGTGCCACCAGCAGAGTGGGACAGGTCGAAAAACTGTTTTTT; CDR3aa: CATSRVGQVEKLFF
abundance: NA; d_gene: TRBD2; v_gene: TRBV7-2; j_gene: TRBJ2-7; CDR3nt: TGTGCCAGCAGCTTAGTGCTAGCGGGGGGTGCCTACGAGCAGTACTTC; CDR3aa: CASSLVLAGGAYEQYF
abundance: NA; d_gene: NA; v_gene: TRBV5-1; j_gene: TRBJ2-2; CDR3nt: TGCGCCAGCAGCTTGACGCCTAGCGCCACCGGGGAGCTGTTTTTT; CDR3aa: CASSLTPSATGELFF
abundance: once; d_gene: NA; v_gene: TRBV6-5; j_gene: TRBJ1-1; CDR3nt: TGTGCCAGCAGTTACACGGGCAGGGGGAACACTGAAGCTTTCTTT; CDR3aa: CASSYTGRGNTEAFF
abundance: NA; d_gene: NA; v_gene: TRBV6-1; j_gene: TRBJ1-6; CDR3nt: TGTGCCAGCAGTGAAGCGACGGGGAGGAGCTCCTATAATTCACCCCTCCACTTT; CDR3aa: CASSEATGRSSYNSPLHF
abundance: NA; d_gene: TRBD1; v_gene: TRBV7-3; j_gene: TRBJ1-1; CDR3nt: TGTGCCAGTGCACAGGGGGCATTGGCTGAAGCTTTCTTT; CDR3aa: CASAQGALAEAFF
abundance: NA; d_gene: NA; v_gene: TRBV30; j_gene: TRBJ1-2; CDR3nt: TGTGCCTGGAGTCGGGGAGGTGGCTACACCTTC; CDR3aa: CAWSRGGGYTF
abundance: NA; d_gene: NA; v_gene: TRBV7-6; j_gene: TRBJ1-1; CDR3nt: TGTGCCAGCAGCTTAGCGGGGGGGCAGGACACTGAAGCTTTCTTT; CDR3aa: CASSLAGGQDTEAFF
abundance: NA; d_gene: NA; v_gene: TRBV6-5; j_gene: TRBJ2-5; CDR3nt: TGTGCCAGCAGTCGCGGGGTAGCCCTTCAAGAGACCCAGTACTTC; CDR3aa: CASSRGVALQETQYF
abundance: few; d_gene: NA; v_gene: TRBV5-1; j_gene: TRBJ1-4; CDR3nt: TGCGCCAGCAGCCAACAGGGCTTTAATGAAAAACTGTTTTTT; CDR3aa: CASSQQGFNEKLFF
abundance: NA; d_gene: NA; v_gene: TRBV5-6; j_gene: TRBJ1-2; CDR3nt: TGTGCCAGCAGCTTGGCAGGGGATCGCTATGATGGCTACACCTTC; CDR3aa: CASSLAGDRYDGYTF
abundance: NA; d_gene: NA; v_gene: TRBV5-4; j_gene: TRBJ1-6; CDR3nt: TGTGCCAGCAGCCGAGGGGGGGGCGACAATTCACCCCTCCACTTT; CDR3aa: CASSRGGGDNSPLHF
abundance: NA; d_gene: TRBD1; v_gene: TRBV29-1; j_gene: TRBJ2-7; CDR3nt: TGCAGCGTTGAAGGGACCGACAGGGACCACTACGAGCAGTACTTC; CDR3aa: CSVEGTDRDHYEQYF
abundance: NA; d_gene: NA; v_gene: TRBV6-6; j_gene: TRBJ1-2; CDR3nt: TGTGCCAGCAGTTACAGGGAGGATGGCTACACCTTC; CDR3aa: CASSYREDGYTF